This record looks at one T cell receptor beta chain sequence and its context. This sample stems from a study of T-cell reconstitution after alpha-beta-depleted transplantation in children. Unique molecular identifiers were used to barcode this TCRbeta library. From the PCR reads, TCRdb called clonotypes with MiXCR, one entry per CDR3 protein. The sample records a few hundred thousand distinct CDR3 sequences, under 15% being singletons. This clonotype was sampled from a human donor who donated a stem cell graft to a child with combined immunodeficiency. Here the sequenced sample was PBMCs from the stem cell graft donor, taken from the stem cell graft.

CDR3 sequence (DNA): TGTGCCAGCAGTCGTCATGAGTCGACAGGGAAGAATGGCTACACCTTC. Amino acid sequence: CASSRHESTGKNGYTF. V and J are TRBV6-1 and TRBJ1-2, with 7 bases aligning to TRBD1. The CDR3 covers 16 residues. The germline gives CDR1 MNHNS, CDR2 SASEGT. The V gene end was trimmed by 5 bases and the J gene end by 6 bases; junction bases not matched to a gene: 15.